Listed below are T cell receptor beta chains from one sample, sequenced in a study of cytomegalovirus exposure and HLA in healthy donors. Sequencing used immunoSEQ multiplex PCR; TCRdb keeps in-frame clones, though not all of them. The sample holds 120,000 to 150,000 clones, 60% to 80% seen once. The sequencing input was PBMCs. The source of these receptors is a young woman in good health and CMV-seronegative. The CDR3 runs from the conserved cysteine through the conserved F or W. Fields, in order: V gene, J gene, D gene, clone size, CDR3 DNA, CDR3 protein. D genes are given only for firm matches. Some rows have no size entry. The others give once, few or many, or a class for an expanded clone.

TRBV19	TRBJ2-7	TRBD2	NA	TGTGCCAGTAGCGGACTAGACTCCTACGAGCAGTACTTC	CASSGLDSYEQYF
TRBV7-3	TRBJ2-5	NA	NA	TGTGCCAGCAGCATGTCCGGGGTCGAGACCCAGTACTTC	CASSMSGVETQYF
TRBV6-5	TRBJ2-1	NA	many	TGTGCCAGCAGACCAACCCCCGGGCAGTTCTTC	CASRPTPGQFF
TRBV19	TRBJ1-4	NA	NA	TGTGCCAGTAATAAGGGCGGGGGGGCTGAAAAACTGTTTTTT	CASNKGGGAEKLFF
TRBV9	TRBJ2-1	TRBD2	NA	TGTGCCAGCAGCGTAGTCCTAGCGGGCAACCCCCACCGCGGTAATGAGCAGTTCTTC	CASSVVLAGNPHRGNEQFF
TRBV14	TRBJ2-1	NA	NA	TGTGCCAGCAGCCAGGGGACTCGGAGTACCTACAATGAGCAGTTCTTC	CASSQGTRSTYNEQFF
TRBV5-1	TRBJ2-2	NA	NA	TGCGCCAGCAGCCAGACACTGACACCTACCGGGGAGCTGTTTTTT	CASSQTLTPTGELFF
TRBV4-2	TRBJ2-6	NA	few	TGTGCCAGCAGCCAAGTGGGCAGCCCACAAGTCCTGACTTTC	CASSQVGSPQVLTF
TRBV29-1	TRBJ2-5	TRBD2	NA	TGCAGCGCGTACCAAGCGGGAGGTGGGAAAGAGACCCAGTACTTC	CSAYQAGGGKETQYF
TRBV6-1	TRBJ2-1	TRBD2	NA	TGTGCCAGCAGTGTTCGGGAGGTAGCGGGAGCCTACAATGAGCAGTTCTTC	CASSVREVAGAYNEQFF
TRBV2	TRBJ1-1	NA	NA	TGTGCCAGCAGTGATCAGGGAAGGACTGAAGCTTTCTTT	CASSDQGRTEAFF
TRBV5-1	TRBJ2-5	TRBD2	once	TGCGCCAGCAGCTTGGCTAGCGGGAGGGAGACCCAGTACTTC	CASSLASGRETQYF
TRBV7-9	TRBJ1-1	TRBD1	NA	TGTGCCAGCAGCTCCGGGACAGGGATCGTGAACACTGAAGCTTTCTTT	CASSSGTGIVNTEAFF
TRBV10-3	TRBJ1-1	TRBD1	NA	TGTGCCATCAGTGTGGAGGGACAGTTGGGCACTGAAGCTTTCTTT	CAISVEGQLGTEAFF
TRBV4-3	TRBJ2-3	NA	NA	TGCGCCAGCAGCCAAGACTCGCGGCGGGGAGATACGCAGTATTTT	CASSQDSRRGDTQYF
TRBV19	TRBJ1-2	TRBD1	NA	TGTGCCAGTAGTGGGACAGGGGCATATTATAACTATGGCTACACCTTC	CASSGTGAYYNYGYTF
TRBV2	TRBJ2-2	TRBD2	NA	TGTGCCAGCAGTCCCCATCTAGCGGGAGGAGGCACCGGGGAGCTGTTTTTT	CASSPHLAGGGTGELFF
TRBV28	TRBJ1-1	NA	NA	TGTGCCAGCAGACAGACTTTTGGGGGGGTTCGGGACACTGAAGCTTTCTTT	CASRQTFGGVRDTEAFF
TRBV9	TRBJ2-5	NA	NA	TGTGCCAGCAGCGTACTAGGGGAATTGGAGACCCAGTACTTC	CASSVLGELETQYF
TRBV5-8	TRBJ2-5	TRBD2	NA	TGTGCCAGCAGCCTAGGCTGGGCTAGCGGGGTCCAAGAGACCCAGTACTTC	CASSLGWASGVQETQYF
TRBV18	TRBJ2-1	TRBD2	NA	TGTGCCAGCTCCCCAACTAGCGGGATCTTTCCCTACAATGAGCAGTTCTTC	CASSPTSGIFPYNEQFF
TRBV7-8	TRBJ1-5	NA	NA	TGTGCCAGCAGCGTACTGACAGGACATAATCAGCCCCAGCATTTT	CASSVLTGHNQPQHF
TRBV9	TRBJ2-1	TRBD2	few	TGTGCCAGCAGCGTAGGGCGGGGGGGCCTATATGAGCAGTTCTTC	CASSVGRGGLYEQFF
TRBV2	TRBJ1-2	NA	few	TGTGCCAGCAGTCCTACTTATGGCTACACCTTC	CASSPTYGYTF
TRBV7-8	TRBJ2-3	TRBD2	NA	TGTGCCAGCAGCTTCCTGTTGGCGGGGGTGGTGGATACGCAGTATTTT	CASSFLLAGVVDTQYF
TRBV5-1	TRBJ1-4	NA	NA	TGCGCCAGCAGCAGGGAGGGGACAACTAATGAAAAACTGTTTTTT	CASSREGTTNEKLFF
TRBV28	TRBJ1-3	NA	NA	TGTGCCAGCAGTCCCGGACAAGACTCTGGAAACACCATATATTTT	CASSPGQDSGNTIYF
TRBV6-6	TRBJ1-6	NA	few	TGTGCCAGCACCGGGGGAAGGCGCTTTCGTTCACCCCTCCACTTT	CASTGGRRFRSPLHF
TRBV27	TRBJ1-5	NA	NA	TGTGCCAGCACCTTAGATCAGCCCCAGCATTTT	CASTLDQPQHF
TRBV12-5	TRBJ2-7	TRBD2	NA	TGTGCTAGCCATGGGGGGGCGCCTAGCGGGAGGGCCAACGAGCAGTACTTC	CASHGGAPSGRANEQYF
TRBV19	TRBJ2-5	TRBD1	NA	TGTGCCAGTAGTCCGACAGGGGCCCAAGAGACCCAGTACTTC	CASSPTGAQETQYF
TRBV5-5	TRBJ2-7	TRBD1	NA	TGTGCCAGCAGCTTTGTTGGACAGGGGGCCTACGAGCAGTACTTC	CASSFVGQGAYEQYF
TRBV2	TRBJ2-7	TRBD2	NA	TGTGCCAGCAGTGAGAGATCGCGGGGGGAGAGCTCCTACGAGCAGTACTTC	CASSERSRGESSYEQYF
TRBV6-5	TRBJ2-1	NA	NA	TGTGCCAGCAGTTCTGCGGTCCTCTCCTACAATGAGCAGTTCTTC	CASSSAVLSYNEQFF
TRBV6-4	TRBJ2-3	TRBD2	few	TGTGCCAGCAGTGATAAAAGCGGGGGCGCTTCGGATACGCAGTATTTT	CASSDKSGGASDTQYF
TRBV5-1	TRBJ1-3	TRBD1	NA	TGCGCCAGCAGCTTGGGGACAGGGCCCTCTGGAAACACCATATATTTT	CASSLGTGPSGNTIYF
TRBV2	TRBJ2-1	TRBD2	NA	TGTGCCAGCAGTTCGACTAGCGGGAGATTTGGCTACAATGAGCAGTTCTTC	CASSSTSGRFGYNEQFF
TRBV21-1	TRBJ2-3	NA	NA	TGTGCCAGCAGCAACGGGGGACGGACCTCTCGAGATACGCAGTATTTT	CASSNGGRTSRDTQYF
TRBV19	TRBJ1-5	NA	once	TGTGCCAGTAGTATAGAGGGGAGTCAGCCCCAGCATTTT	CASSIEGSQPQHF
TRBV6-5	TRBJ1-5	NA	few	TGTGCCAGCAGTAAGACACTTAATAGCAATCAGCCCCAGCATTTT	CASSKTLNSNQPQHF
TRBV19	TRBJ1-2	TRBD1	NA	TGTGCCAGTAGTAGAGAGACAGGGGGCGCGGACTATGGCTACACCTTC	CASSRETGGADYGYTF
TRBV7-6	TRBJ2-3	TRBD2	NA	TGTGCCAGCAGCGGCGGGGGAGGCATTAATACGCAGTATTTT	CASSGGGGINTQYF
TRBV7-2	TRBJ1-2	NA	NA	TGTGCCAGCAGCTTAGGCAGGGTAAACTATGGCTACACCTTC	CASSLGRVNYGYTF